One sample yielded the 22 T cell receptor beta chains listed below, sequenced in a study of cytomegalovirus exposure and HLA in healthy donors. PCR primers comprised 60 Vbeta and 13 Jbeta primers. Generated by immunoSEQ multiplex PCR, the TCRdb table keeps only in-frame clones and is missing some. This table has some 110,000 clones, more than 65% appearing once. The specimen was PBMCs. The source is a woman aged 30 to 39 in good health and CMV-seronegative.

The chain has TRBV30 and TRBJ1-2; 7 bases line up with TRBD1. Germline V gene lookup returns CDR1 GTSNPN and CDR2 SVGIG (reference sequence). The CDR3 spans 13 residues. The J segment lost 7 bases and the V segment lost 5 bases, leaving 10 bases of the junction unmatched. The DNA of the CDR3 is TGTGCCTGGTCCCGTTCGACAGGGACTGGCTACACCTTC. This sequence encodes CAWSRSTGTGYTF.

This chain links TRBV6-1 with TRBJ1-1, with 9 nucleotides matching TRBD1. The germline V gene has CDR1 MNHNS and CDR2 SASEGT. This CDR3 region has 18 residues. V was pared by 4 bases and J by 3 bases, with 15 bases of the junction left unmatched. Written as DNA, the CDR3 is TGTGCCAGCAGTGTCCCACAGGGGGCCATTCTCCGTGACACTGAAGCTTTCTTT. Translated: CASSVPQGAILRDTEAFF.

This clone showed up just a few times. J is TRBJ1-4 and V is TRBV2; D not resolved. Germline V gene data show CDR1 as SNHLY and CDR2 as FYNNEI. Trimming stripped 6 bases from V and 7 bases from J, with 12 bases between. CDR3 length: 13 amino acids. CDR3 coding DNA: TGTGCCAGCAGCCCAGGATTGGCTGAAAAACTGTTTTTT. This encodes CASSPGLAEKLFF.

The V and J genes are TRBV7-6 and TRBJ2-1; D remains unclear. Trimming shortened V by 1 base and J by 3 bases, and 7 bases separated the two germline ends. The germline gives CDR1 SGHVS, CDR2 FNYEAQ. The CDR3 is made up of 14 amino acids. DNA for the CDR3: TGTGCCAGCAGCTTAGGAGGATTCTACAATGAGCAGTTCTTC. Translating gives CASSLGGFYNEQFF.

This clone was found a few times. The gene calls are TRBV5-1 and TRBJ2-7; D may be TRBD1 (5 bases). Germline V gene lookup returns CDR1 SGHRS and CDR2 YFSETQ. The CDR3 covers 14 residues. Deletions cut 0 bases from V and 2 bases from J, with 9 bases between. CDR3 amino acids: CASSLVSGTYEQYF. CDR3 DNA: TGCGCCAGCAGCTTGGTATCAGGGACCTACGAGCAGTACTTC. The variable domain in full, completed from reference TRBV5-1 and TRBJ2-7, reads KAGVTQTPRYLIKTRGQQVTLSCSPISGHRSVSWYQQTPGQGLQFLFEYFSETQRNKGNFPGRFSGRQFSNSRSEMNVSTLELGDSALYLCASSLVSGTYEQYFGPGTRLTVT.

This rearrangement joins TRBV7-9 to TRBJ2-1, with 7 bases identical to TRBD1. The germline CDR1 and CDR2 sequences are SEHNR and FQNEAQ (reference sequence). The junction had 7 bases not matched to a gene; V was cut back by 5 bases and J by 9 bases. The CDR3 length is 13 residues. CDR3 bases: TGTGCCAGCAGCGGAAGACAGGGCAGTGAGCAGTTCTTC. This encodes CASSGRQGSEQFF.

V usage is TRBV7-3 and J usage is TRBJ1-1, with D unresolved. CDR3 length: 12 amino acids. V was shortened by 3 bases and J by 4 bases, with 6 bases between the two germline ends. In germline, CDR1 is SGHTA, CDR2 FQGTGA. The CDR3 nucleotides read TGTGCCAGCAGCTTTAGTAGCACTGAAGCTTTCTTT. Encoded protein: CASSFSSTEAFF.

The V call is TRBV5-1, the J call TRBJ1-2; no firm D call. The V gene lost 2 bases and the J gene lost 2 bases, with 13 bases spanning the gap. Germline assignment: CDR1 SGHRS and CDR2 YFSETQ. The CDR3 covers 15 residues. DNA for the CDR3: TGCGCCAGCAGCTTCGCTCGTGAACAAAACTATGGCTACACCTTC. It codes for CASSFAREQNYGYTF.

This clone was detected only once. Mismatch with germline at one junction end may stem from a read error. The J gene is TRBJ2-3, the V gene TRBV29-1; TRBD2 matches 11 bases. CDR3 size: 14 residues. Germline CDR1 and CDR2: SQVTM and ANQGSEA. The CDR3 DNA reads TGCAGCGTTGGTGATAGCGGGGGGGCAGATACGCAGTGTTTT. Translated: CSVGDSGGADTQCF.

The rearrangement joins TRBV6-5 to TRBJ1-2, with 8 bases aligning to TRBD1. Germline CDR1 reads MNHEY; CDR2 reads SVGAGI. This CDR3 is 15 amino acids long. With V trimmed by 1 base and J by 4 bases, 5 bases remained unmatched. For the CDR3, the DNA is TGTGCCAGCAGTTACTACGCTCAGGGGGCCTATGGCTACACCTTC. Translating it yields CASSYYAQGAYGYTF.

The chain joins TRBV9 to TRBJ1-1; TRBD1 might be the D (6 bases). CDR3 length: 14 residues. Deletions cut 5 bases from V and 7 bases from J, with 18 bases between. Germline CDR1 is SGDLS and CDR2 is YYNGEE. The CDR3 loop reads CASRALQGADEAFF. CDR3 sequence (DNA): TGTGCCAGCAGAGCCTTACAGGGAGCCGATGAAGCTTTCTTT.

This chain joins TRBV19 and TRBJ2-1; D possibly corresponds to TRBD1 (6 bases). The germline CDR1 and CDR2 sequences are LNHDA and SQIVND (reference sequence). The V gene lost 3 bases and the J gene lost 9 bases, with 12 bases spanning the gap. This CDR3 contains 13 residues. The CDR3 reads CASSMNRASEQFF. The CDR3 region has the DNA TGTGCCAGTAGTATGAACAGGGCGAGTGAGCAGTTCTTC.

This chain links TRBV6-5 with TRBJ1-2; TRBD1 is a possible D gene (6 bases). This CDR3 has 15 amino acids. Germline V gene data show CDR1 as MNHEY and CDR2 as SVGAGI. V was shortened by 6 bases and J by 0 bases, with 14 bases between the two germline ends. CDR3 nucleotide sequence: TGTGCCAGCAGACCAAACAGGGTTTCTAACTATGGCTACACCTTC. Its protein product is CASRPNRVSNYGYTF.

This rearrangement joins TRBV11-2 to TRBJ2-7, with a possible D match to TRBD1 (5 bases). The V end lost 0 bases, the J end lost 6 bases, and 9 bases lay between the germline ends. The CDR3 runs to 13 residues. Germline lookup yields CDR1 SGHAT and CDR2 FQNNGV. The CDR3 sequence: CASSLDRVGEQYF. Here the CDR3 DNA reads TGTGCCAGCAGCTTAGACAGGGTTGGCGAGCAGTACTTC.

The chain employs TRBV6-6 and TRBJ1-3, with TRBD1 identical over 8 bases. The CDR3 runs to 16 residues. V trimming: 2 bases; J trimming: 3 bases; junction bases outside the gene matches: 6. The germline gives CDR1 MNHNY, CDR2 SVGAGI (reference sequence). Here the CDR3 reads CASSYGQGGGGNTIYF. In nucleotides, the CDR3 is TGTGCCAGCAGTTACGGACAGGGAGGAGGTGGAAACACCATATATTTT.

The chain combines TRBV19 with TRBJ1-1; the D gene is possibly TRBD1 (5 bases). This CDR3 is 16 amino acids long. Between the trimmed V and J ends, which lost 1 base and 4 bases, there was a span of 16 bases. The germline V gene encodes CDR1 LNHDA and CDR2 SQIVND (reference sequence). The CDR3 sequence: CASSIVPGMVATEAFF. CDR3 bases: TGTGCCAGTAGTATAGTTCCAGGGATGGTTGCCACTGAAGCTTTCTTT.

This chain links TRBV7-9 with TRBJ1-1, with a tentative D call TRBD1 (5 bases). Per germline, CDR1 SEHNR and CDR2 FQNEAQ (reference sequence). Between the trimmed V and J ends, which lost 8 bases and 1 base, there was a span of 23 bases. This CDR3 has 17 amino acids. The chain's CDR3 is CASSPDRVLNRNTEAFF. In nucleotides, the CDR3 is TGTGCCAGCTCCCCTGACAGAGTCCTAAATAGGAACACTGAAGCTTTCTTT.

This chain links TRBV10-3 with TRBJ2-3; D call uncertain. Germline CDR1 reads ENHRY; CDR2 reads SYGVKD. The CDR3 extends over 13 amino acids. The V gene lost 7 bases and the J gene lost 0 bases, with 8 bases spanning the gap. The CDR3 coding sequence is TGTGCCATCACCGGGTCTAGCACAGATACGCAGTATTTT. Protein product: CAITGSSTDTQYF.

The CDR3 protein is CASSLGGGPTEAFF. The CDR3 region has the DNA TGTGCCAGCAGCCTTGGTGGAGGGCCCACTGAAGCTTTCTTT. V gene TRBV9 combines with J gene TRBJ1-1, with D unclear. V gave up 4 bases and J gave up 4 bases, with 14 bases separating them. The CDR3 has 14 residues. In germline, CDR1 is SGDLS, CDR2 YYNGEE.

The V call is TRBV13, the J call TRBJ2-1; 9 bases map to TRBD1. The germline CDR1 and CDR2 sequences are PRHDT and FYEKMQ (reference sequence). This CDR3 contains 16 residues. V shed 6 bases, J shed 1 base, and the junction held 7 bases outside the gene matches. The CDR3 reads CASSHTGGISYNEQFF. DNA of the CDR3: TGTGCCAGCAGTCATACAGGGGGCATTTCCTACAATGAGCAGTTCTTC.

The chain has TRBV18 and TRBJ2-5; 10 nucleotides agree with TRBD2. J lost 5 bases, V lost 5 bases, and 8 bases had no gene match. This CDR3 region has 15 residues. The germline V gene has CDR1 KGHSH and CDR2 LQKENI. CDR3 coding DNA: TGTGCCAGCTCAAGGCTAGCGGGAGACGGGGAGACCCAGTACTTC. It is translated as CASSRLAGDGETQYF. Full variable domain (rest looked up from reference TRBV18 and TRBJ2-5): NAGVMQNPRHLVRRRGQEARLRCSPMKGHSHVYWYRQLPEEGLKFMVYLQKENIIDESGMPKERFSAEFPKEGPSILRIQQVVRGDSAAYFCASSRLAGDGETQYFGPGTRLLVL.

CDR3 in amino acids: CASGDWSTEAFF. Written as DNA, the CDR3 is TGTGCCAGCGGGGACTGGAGCACTGAAGCTTTCTTT. This chain links TRBV19 with TRBJ1-1, with D possibly TRBD1 on 5 matching bases. CDR1 is LNHDA, CDR2 SQIVND, per germline (reference sequence). This CDR3 comprises 12 residues. Trimming cost V 9 bases and J 4 bases, with 12 bases left between them.